The next 31 T cell receptor beta chains were all read from a single sample in a study of T-cell reconstitution after alpha-beta-depleted transplantation in children. During its preparation, the TCRbeta library received unique molecular identifiers. TCRdb reprocessed the PCR reads with MiXCR, giving one entry per CDR3 protein. The repertoire holds roughly 500,000 distinct CDR3 sequences, with roughly an eighth as singletons. Sequenced material: PBMCs from the stem cell graft donor, taken from the stem cell graft. The receptors stem from a human donor who donated a stem cell graft to a child with combined immunodeficiency.

Ten or more counts support this clonotype. This rearrangement joins TRBV25-1 to TRBJ2-3; D unclear. This CDR3 contains 13 residues. From germline, CDR1 is MGHDK and CDR2 SYGVNS. The V end lost 7 bases, the J end lost 3 bases, and 11 bases lay between the germline ends. The CDR3 here is CASNQVETDTQYF. In DNA form, the CDR3 reads TGTGCCAGCAATCAGGTGGAAACAGATACGCAGTATTTT.

This clonotype was detected ten times or more. The genes are TRBV11-2 and TRBJ2-1; 10 bases map to TRBD2. The ends lost 0 bases at V and 5 bases at J; junction bases unmatched: 7. The CDR3 sequence is 17 residues long. Germline V CDR1 and CDR2: SGHAT, FQNNGV. DNA for the CDR3: TGTGCCAGCAGCTTAGACATAGCGGGGGGCCGAAACAATGAGCAGTTCTTC. Amino acids: CASSLDIAGGRNNEQFF.

The genes are TRBV20-1 and TRBJ2-3; D may be TRBD2 (7 bases). The germline gives CDR1 DFQATT, CDR2 SNEGSKA (reference sequence). The CDR3 has 15 amino acids. V was shortened by 1 base and J by 5 bases, with 16 bases between the two germline ends. The CDR3 region is CSARGGLAVRDTQYF. As DNA, the CDR3 is TGCAGTGCTAGAGGGGGGCTAGCGGTACGAGATACGCAGTATTTT.

The rearrangement links TRBV7-6 to TRBJ1-2; TRBD1 matches 8 bases. The CDR3 extends over 14 amino acids. V was clipped by 1 base and J by 7 bases; unmatched bases: 5. Per the germline V gene, CDR1 is SGHVS and CDR2 is FNYEAQ. CDR3 in amino acids: CASSLETGDGGYTF. The CDR3 DNA sequence: TGTGCCAGCAGCTTAGAGACAGGGGATGGTGGCTACACCTTC. Combining the CDR3 with reference TRBV7-6 and TRBJ1-2 gives the whole variable domain GAGVSQSPRYKVTKRGQDVALRCDPISGHVSLYWYRQALGQGPEFLTYFNYEAQQDKSGLPNDRFSAERPEGSISTLTIQRTEQRDSAMYRCASSLETGDGGYTFGSGTRLTVV.

This clonotype was detected many times. The chain carries TRBV4-1 and TRBJ2-3; D may be TRBD2 (6 bases). CDR1 and CDR2 (germline): MGHRA, YSYEKL. Trimming removed 0 bases from V and 4 bases from J, with 8 bases in between. This CDR3 region has 14 residues. CDR3 bases: TGCGCCAGCAGCCAAGATCCGGGGGCAGATACGCAGTATTTT. Its translation: CASSQDPGADTQYF.

The chain links TRBV20-1 to TRBJ2-1; TRBD2 might be the D (6 bases). CDR1 and CDR2 from the germline V gene are DFQATT and SNEGSKA (reference sequence). Trimming stripped 6 bases from V and 10 bases from J, with 22 bases between. This CDR3 comprises 14 residues. CDR3: CSAPRGSGAGEQFF. DNA of the CDR3: TGCAGTGCCCCGAGAGGGAGCGGTGCGGGGGAGCAGTTCTTC.

The V call is TRBV4-1, the J call TRBJ1-2, with TRBD1 as a possible D gene (5 bases). Trimming took 6 bases from V and 8 from J, leaving 19 bases between them. The CDR3 covers 14 residues. The germline V gene has CDR1 MGHRA and CDR2 YSYEKL. The CDR3 reads CASSGLGLTGGYTF. Written as DNA, the CDR3 is TGCGCCAGCAGTGGACTGGGACTCACTGGAGGCTACACCTTC.

This clonotype was recorded at least ten times. The V and J genes are TRBV29-1 and TRBJ2-2; D may be TRBD1 (5 bases). Germline V lookup: CDR1 SQVTM, CDR2 ANQGSEA. Between the trimmed V and J ends, which lost 5 bases and 4 bases, there was a span of 20 bases. There are 16 residues in the CDR3. The chain's CDR3 is CSVTYGTKTVTGELFF. Here the CDR3 DNA reads TGCAGCGTTACATATGGAACCAAGACAGTCACCGGGGAGCTGTTTTTT.

The chain joins TRBV6-2 or TRBV6-3 to TRBJ1-5; D call uncertain. The CDR3 sequence is 13 residues long. Germline V lookup: CDR1 MNHEY, CDR2 SVGEGT. Trimming pared 8 bases from V and 0 bases from J, leaving 8 bases between. CDR3 DNA sequence: TGTGCCAGCGGGCGGGATAGCAATCAGCCCCAGCATTTT. Amino acid sequence: CASGRDSNQPQHF.

The table lists this clonotype with a few counts. This chain uses TRBV18 with TRBJ2-7; 7 bases match TRBD2. CDR3 size: 18 residues. The J segment lost 3 bases and the V segment lost 4 bases, leaving 18 bases of the junction unmatched. Germline V gene lookup returns CDR1 KGHSH and CDR2 LQKENI. As DNA, the CDR3 is TGTGCCAGCTCACTCAAATTTGCGGAGACTAGCTTGGGCTACGAGCAGTACTTC. This translates into CASSLKFAETSLGYEQYF.

This clonotype came up many times. The chain links TRBV7-2 to TRBJ1-5, with D unclear. Germline loops: CDR1 SGHTA, CDR2 FQGNSA. This CDR3 spans 12 amino acids. Trimming took 5 bases from V and 4 from J, leaving 6 bases between them. This CDR3 reads CASSRPNQPQHF. The CDR3 DNA reads as TGTGCCAGCAGCCGACCAAATCAGCCCCAGCATTTT.

This clonotype was detected only a few times. This chain links TRBV20-1 with TRBJ1-5; 7 bases match TRBD1. Germline-derived CDR1 and CDR2 are DFQATT and SNEGSKA (reference sequence). With 5 bases clipped from V and 0 bases from J, the junction kept 10 bases outside the gene matches. The CDR3 has 16 residues. The CDR3 region is CSASDRQSYSNQPQHF. The CDR3 DNA follows: TGCAGTGCTTCGGACAGGCAATCATATAGCAATCAGCCCCAGCATTTT.

A few counts support this clonotype. The chain has TRBV12-3 or TRBV12-4 and TRBJ2-1; no reliable D call. V lost 5 bases, J lost 5 bases, and 10 bases lay in between. This CDR3 is built from 13 residues. CDR3 nucleotides: TGTGCCAGCAGTCCCGGCGCTCACAATGAGCAGTTCTTC. Its protein is CASSPGAHNEQFF.

The V gene is TRBV27, the J gene TRBJ1-1; D remains ambiguous. The CDR3 is made up of 14 amino acids. Germline CDR1 reads MNHEY; CDR2 reads SMNVEV (reference sequence). The germline V and J ends were trimmed by 11 bases and 1 base, with 17 bases remaining between them. The CDR3 DNA sequence: TGTGCCTCTATGGCGGCGACCGAGAACACTGAAGCTTTCTTT. It codes for CASMAATENTEAFF.

This clonotype was recorded many times. The chain is built from TRBV5-1 and TRBJ2-2; a possible D gene is TRBD1 (6 bases). Trimming cost V 4 bases and J 2 bases, with 18 bases left between them. The germline V gene has CDR1 SGHRS and CDR2 YFSETQ. This CDR3 spans 17 amino acids. The CDR3 is CASSRKSGTLNTGELFF. The CDR3 DNA reads TGCGCCAGCAGCCGAAAATCCGGGACACTAAACACCGGGGAGCTGTTTTTT.

V and J are TRBV9 and TRBJ2-1, with D possibly TRBD2 on 6 matching bases. This CDR3 is 16 amino acids long. The ends were cut back, 0 bases at V and 2 bases at J, with 12 bases in the middle. Germline V gene lookup returns CDR1 SGDLS and CDR2 YYNGEE. CDR3 in DNA: TGTGCCAGCAGCGTAGCTCTGGGGGGAGCCTACAATGAGCAGTTCTTC. It encodes CASSVALGGAYNEQFF.

This clonotype was picked up many times. The V call is TRBV24-1, the J call TRBJ2-1; the match to TRBD2 covers 9 bases. The CDR3 covers 15 residues. The V gene end was trimmed by 4 bases and the J gene end by 9 bases; junction bases not matched to a gene: 9. CDR1 KGHDR and CDR2 SFDVKD come from the germline V gene. The CDR3 is CATSDISGSTPEQFF. CDR3 sequence (DNA): TGTGCCACCAGTGACATTAGCGGGAGTACCCCTGAGCAGTTCTTC.

This chain joins TRBV7-9 and TRBJ2-7; the D gene is possibly TRBD1 (6 bases). CDR1 and CDR2 from the germline V gene are SEHNR and FQNEAQ (reference sequence). V lost 5 bases and J lost 6, with 14 bases in between. CDR3 size: 13 residues. CDR3 residues: CASSVIQGSEQYF. The DNA for the CDR3 is TGTGCCAGCAGCGTCATACAGGGCTCCGAGCAGTACTTC.

J is TRBJ2-7 and V is TRBV20-1; TRBD2 matches at 8 bases. J gave up 3 bases and V 6 bases, and 10 bases lay outside the gene matches. CDR1 DFQATT and CDR2 SNEGSKA come from the germline V gene (reference sequence). The CDR3 length is 14 residues. CDR3 protein: CSAHRTSKDYEQYF. For the CDR3, the DNA is TGCAGTGCCCACCGGACTAGCAAGGACTACGAGCAGTACTTC.

The chain couples TRBV20-1 to TRBJ2-1, with TRBD2 matching 7 bases. The germline CDR1 and CDR2 sequences are DFQATT and SNEGSKA (reference sequence). V shed 0 bases and J 2 bases; nucleotides not matched to a gene: 4. The CDR3 has 15 residues. CDR3 DNA sequence: TGCAGTGCTAGAGAGGCTAGCGGTACCTACAATGAGCAGTTCTTC. This gives the protein CSAREASGTYNEQFF.

Ten or more counts support this clonotype. This chain connects TRBV12-3 or TRBV12-4 to TRBJ2-3; no clear D. The CDR3 extends over 14 amino acids. The V gene lost 3 bases and the J gene lost 1 base, with 8 bases spanning the gap. The CDR3, as DNA: TGTGCCAGCAGTTTTCTACTCGGCACAGATACGCAGTATTTT. Its protein product is CASSFLLGTDTQYF.

J is TRBJ1-4 and V is TRBV10-3; D not certain. From germline, CDR1 is ENHRY and CDR2 SYGVKD. The CDR3 extends over 16 amino acids. V was pared by 0 bases and J by 5 bases, with 13 bases between. The CDR3 sequence: CAISESGEGENEKLFF. The CDR3 region has the DNA TGTGCCATCAGTGAGTCGGGCGAGGGTGAAAATGAAAAACTGTTTTTT.

This clonotype appeared many times. The rearrangement joins TRBV29-1 to TRBJ2-5, with unresolved D. The germline V gene encodes CDR1 SQVTM and CDR2 ANQGSEA. The CDR3 extends over 13 amino acids. Trimming took off 7 bases at V and 1 base at J, with 13 bases between the two ends. Here the CDR3 reads CSGTQGSQETQYF. Here the CDR3 DNA reads TGCAGCGGCACGCAAGGGTCCCAAGAGACCCAGTACTTC.

The J gene is TRBJ2-7, the V gene TRBV5-8; no definite D call. The CDR3 length is 16 residues. CDR1 SGHTS and CDR2 YDEGEE come from the germline V gene. The V and J ends lost 3 bases and 3 bases respectively, with 19 bases between them. The DNA for the CDR3 is TGTGCCAGCAGCTGGGCGATGGGTCCCCCTTTCTACGAGCAGTACTTC. Its translation is CASSWAMGPPFYEQYF.

The table lists this clonotype with a few counts. The chain recombines TRBV5-1 with TRBJ2-3; 7 bases are shared with TRBD1. V trimming: 0 bases; J trimming: 0 bases; junction bases outside the gene matches: 4. The CDR3 sequence is 16 residues long. The germline V gene has CDR1 SGHRS and CDR2 YFSETQ. CDR3 nucleotide sequence: TGCGCCAGCAGCTTGGAGGGACAGACTAGCACAGATACGCAGTATTTT. This sequence encodes CASSLEGQTSTDTQYF.

V gene TRBV20-1 combines with J gene TRBJ2-4; 8 nucleotides align to TRBD1. Germline CDR1 DFQATT, CDR2 SNEGSKA (reference sequence). V shed 4 bases and J 0 bases; nucleotides not matched to a gene: 8. The CDR3 runs 16 residues. The CDR3 here is CSANPTGVIAKNIQYF. In DNA, the CDR3 is TGCAGTGCTAACCCGACAGGGGTCATAGCCAAAAACATTCAGTACTTC.

The V gene is TRBV6-4, the J gene TRBJ2-1, with TRBD2 matching 13 bases. The germline V gene has CDR1 MRHNA and CDR2 SNTAGT. Germline trimming cut 6 bases from V and 5 bases from J; bases unmatched to any gene: 10. The CDR3 is 17 residues long. CDR3 sequence reads: CASRRTTSGRPDNEQFF. The DNA for the CDR3 is TGTGCCAGCAGAAGGACGACTAGCGGGAGGCCCGACAATGAGCAGTTCTTC.

The chain combines TRBV28 with TRBJ2-3; the D gene is possibly TRBD1 (5 bases). The CDR3 spans 16 residues. With 6 bases removed from V and 6 bases from J, the gap between germline ends came to 22 bases. CDR1 and CDR2 (germline): MDHEN, SYDVKM. The CDR3 bases are TGTGCCAGCAGCCAGGAGTTGGCAGGGTCAAGGGATACGCAGTATTTT. Protein: CASSQELAGSRDTQYF. The complete variable domain, with remaining parts taken from reference TRBV28 and TRBJ2-3, reads DVKVTQSSRYLVKRTGEKVFLECVQDMDHENMFWYRQDPGLGLRLIYFSYDVKMKEKGDIPEGYSVSREKKERFSLILESASTNQTSMYLCASSQELAGSRDTQYFGPGTRLTVL.

This clonotype occurred a few times. The J gene is TRBJ2-1, the V gene TRBV4-2; D gene ambiguous. The CDR3 contains 16 residues. V was cut by 1 base and J by 0 bases, with 10 bases left in between. The germline CDR1 and CDR2 sequences are LGHNA and YNFKEQ. The DNA for the CDR3 is TGTGCCAGCAGCCAAGGCCCCGTTTACTCCTACAATGAGCAGTTCTTC. It codes for CASSQGPVYSYNEQFF.

In its sample, this clonotype was seen a few times. An end of the junction does not agree with germline; a read error may underlie this. This chain joins TRBV10-3 and TRBJ2-7; TRBD1 agrees at 7 bases. The germline gives CDR1 ENHRY, CDR2 SYGVKD. The CDR3 runs 12 residues. CDR3: CAIGQVSHEQYF. DNA of the CDR3: TGTGCCATAGGACAGGTCTCCCACGAGCAGTACTTC.

This clonotype has only a few counts. This chain joins TRBV20-1 and TRBJ2-7, with TRBD1 matching over 7 bases. V dropped 4 bases and J dropped 2; count of bases not matched to a gene: 5. The CDR3 is made up of 13 amino acids. In germline, CDR1 is DFQATT, CDR2 SNEGSKA (reference sequence). CDR3 sequence: CSAMDRSPYEQYF. CDR3 bases: TGCAGTGCTATGGACAGGAGCCCCTACGAGCAGTACTTC.